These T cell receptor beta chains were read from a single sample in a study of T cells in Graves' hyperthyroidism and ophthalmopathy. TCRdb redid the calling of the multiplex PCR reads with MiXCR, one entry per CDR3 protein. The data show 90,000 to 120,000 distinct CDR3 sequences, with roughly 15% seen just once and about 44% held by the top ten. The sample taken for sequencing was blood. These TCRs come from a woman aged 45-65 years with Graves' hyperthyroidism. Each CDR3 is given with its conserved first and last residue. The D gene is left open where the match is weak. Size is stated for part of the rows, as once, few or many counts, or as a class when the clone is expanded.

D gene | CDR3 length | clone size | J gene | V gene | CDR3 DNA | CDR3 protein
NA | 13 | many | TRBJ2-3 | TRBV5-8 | TGTGCCAGCAGTTCGACTAGAGGGGATACGCAGTATTTT | CASSSTRGDTQYF
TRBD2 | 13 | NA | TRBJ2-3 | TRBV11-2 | TGTGCCAGCAGCTCCATAGCGGGAGCTATGCAGTATTTT | CASSSIAGAMQYF
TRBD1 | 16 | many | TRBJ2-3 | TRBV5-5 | TGTGCCAGCAGTGAACGACAGGGCATCAAGGCAGATACGCAGTATTTT | CASSERQGIKADTQYF
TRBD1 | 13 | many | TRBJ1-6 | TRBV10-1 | TGCGCCAGCAGTTGGGACAGCAATTCACCCCTCCACTTT | CASSWDSNSPLHF
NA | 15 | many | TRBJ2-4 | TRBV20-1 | TGCAGTGCTAGAGATCGACAGCTAGCCAAAAACATTCAGTACTTC | CSARDRQLAKNIQYF
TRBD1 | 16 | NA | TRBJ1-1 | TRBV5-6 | TGTGCCAGCAGCGGGGAAAGGGGACAGGTGAACACTGAAGCTTTCTTT | CASSGERGQVNTEAFF
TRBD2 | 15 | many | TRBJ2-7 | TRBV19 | TGTGCCAGTAGTAAACAGCGGGACTACTACTACGAGCAGTACTTC | CASSKQRDYYYEQYF
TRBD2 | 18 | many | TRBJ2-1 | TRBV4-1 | TGCGCCAGCAGCCAAGCGGGACTAGCGGCTCAATCCTACAATGAGCAGTTCTTC | CASSQAGLAAQSYNEQFF
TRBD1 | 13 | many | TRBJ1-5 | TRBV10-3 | TGTGCCATCAAAGAGGGACAGGGAGAGCCCCAGCATTTT | CAIKEGQGEPQHF
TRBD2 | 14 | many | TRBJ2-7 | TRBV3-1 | TGTGCCAGCAGCCCCGTTCTAGCGGGAGACGAGCAGTACTTC | CASSPVLAGDEQYF
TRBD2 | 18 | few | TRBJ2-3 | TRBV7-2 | TGTGCCAGCAGCCCCCGGATGGGAGCGGGGGGCCCCACAGATACGCAGTATTTT | CASSPRMGAGGPTDTQYF
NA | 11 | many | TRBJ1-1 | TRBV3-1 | TGTGCCAGCAGCCAAGACCTAGAAGCTTTCTTT | CASSQDLEAFF
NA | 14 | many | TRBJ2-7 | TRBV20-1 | TGCAGTGCGACCGTTAGCGGTGAGGGCTACGAGCAGTACTTC | CSATVSGEGYEQYF
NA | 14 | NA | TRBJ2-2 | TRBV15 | TGTGCCACCAGCAGAGGTGGCGAGACCGGGGAGCTGTTTTTT | CATSRGGETGELFF
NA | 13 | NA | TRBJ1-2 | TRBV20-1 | TGCAGTGCCGCCCAGTCCGGGTATGATGGCTACACCTTC | CSAAQSGYDGYTF
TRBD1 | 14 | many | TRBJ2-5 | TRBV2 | TGTGCCAGCAGGTTAGGGACAGGGGCAGAGACCCAGTACTTC | CASRLGTGAETQYF
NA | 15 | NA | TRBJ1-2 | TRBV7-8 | TGTGCCAACAGCTTAACGGGGGGTACCTTATATGGCTACACCTTC | CANSLTGGTLYGYTF
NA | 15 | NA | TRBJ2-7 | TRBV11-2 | TGTGCCAGCAGCCACGGTGTGGATTGGGGCTACGAGCAGTACTTC | CASSHGVDWGYEQYF
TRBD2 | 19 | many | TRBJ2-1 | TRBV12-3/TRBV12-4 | TGTGCCAGCAGCCCGACTAGCGGGAGGGTCAAAAGCTCCTACAATGAGCAGTTCTTC | CASSPTSGRVKSSYNEQFF
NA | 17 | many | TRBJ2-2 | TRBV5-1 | TGCGCCAGCAGCCTATACGGCGGGGCCTCGAACACCGGGGAGCTGTTTTTT | CASSLYGGASNTGELFF
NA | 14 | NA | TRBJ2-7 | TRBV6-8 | TGTGCCAGCAGTTACGGCCCAGGGTTCTACGAGCAGTACTTC | CASSYGPGFYEQYF
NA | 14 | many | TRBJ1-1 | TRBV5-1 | TGCGCCAGCAGCTTGGCGGGGTTGCAAACTGAAGCTTTCTTT | CASSLAGLQTEAFF
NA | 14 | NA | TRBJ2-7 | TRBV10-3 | TGTGCCATCAGTGAGTCCGGGCAGAGCTACGAGCAGTACTTC | CAISESGQSYEQYF
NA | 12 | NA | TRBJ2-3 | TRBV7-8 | TGTGCCAGCAGGTCCGGGACAGATACGCAGTATTTT | CASRSGTDTQYF
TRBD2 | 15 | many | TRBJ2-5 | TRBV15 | TGTGCCACCAGCAGAGATCAGGCTAGCGGTGGGACCCAGTACTTC | CATSRDQASGGTQYF
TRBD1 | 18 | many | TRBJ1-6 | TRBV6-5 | TGTGCCAGCGGCTACTCGGGCGGTCAGGGGGCTTATAATTCACCCCTCCACTTT | CASGYSGGQGAYNSPLHF
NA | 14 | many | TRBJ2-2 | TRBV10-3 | TGTGCCATCAGTGAAAGACACAGCACCGGGGAGCTGTTTTTT | CAISERHSTGELFF
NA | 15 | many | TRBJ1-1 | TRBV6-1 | TGTGCCAGCAGATTCGACGGAGGGATGAACACTGAAGCTTTCTTT | CASRFDGGMNTEAFF
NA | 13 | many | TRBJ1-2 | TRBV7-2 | TGTGCCAGCAGCCCACGCAGGGACTATGGCTACACCTTC | CASSPRRDYGYTF
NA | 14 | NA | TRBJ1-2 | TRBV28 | TGTGCCAGCAGAAAAATACAGGGACTTTTTGGCTACACCTTC | CASRKIQGLFGYTF
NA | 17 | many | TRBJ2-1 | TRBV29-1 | TGCAGCGTGTCCCTTGGGGTGCAGAAGAGCTCCTACAATGAGCAGTTCTTC | CSVSLGVQKSSYNEQFF
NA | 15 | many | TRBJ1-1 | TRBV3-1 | TGTGCCAGCAGCCACGAGCCAGGGGTATGGACTGAAGCTTTCTTT | CASSHEPGVWTEAFF
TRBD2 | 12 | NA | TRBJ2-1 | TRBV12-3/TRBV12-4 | TGTGCCAGCAAGTTAGGACTAGCGGAGCAGTTCTTC | CASKLGLAEQFF
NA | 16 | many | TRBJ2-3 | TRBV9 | TGTGCCAGCAGCGTAGAAACAGGATCTAGCACAGATACGCAGTATTTT | CASSVETGSSTDTQYF
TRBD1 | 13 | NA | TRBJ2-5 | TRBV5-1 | TGCGCCAGCAGTAACAGGGGAACAGAGACCCAGTACTTC | CASSNRGTETQYF
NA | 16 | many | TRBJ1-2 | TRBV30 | TGTGCCTGGACCGCTCCCAGGGGCAGGTTGGGCTATGGCTACACCTTC | CAWTAPRGRLGYGYTF
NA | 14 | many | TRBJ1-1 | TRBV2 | TGTGCCAGCAGGGCGTGGAAAATGAACACTGAAGCTTTCTTT | CASRAWKMNTEAFF
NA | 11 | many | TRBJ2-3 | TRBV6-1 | TGTGCCAGCAGTGAAAGAGATACGCAGTATTTT | CASSERDTQYF
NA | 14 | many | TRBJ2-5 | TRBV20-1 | TGCAGTGCTGACCGTTCAGGGGGAGGAGAGACCCAGTACTTC | CSADRSGGGETQYF
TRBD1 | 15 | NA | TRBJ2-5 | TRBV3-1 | TGTGCCAGCAGTCAGGCGCAGGGGGCTCGGGAGACCCAGTACTTC | CASSQAQGARETQYF
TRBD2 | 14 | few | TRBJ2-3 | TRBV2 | TGTGCCAGCAGGGAGACTAGCATTTCAGATACGCAGTATTTT | CASRETSISDTQYF
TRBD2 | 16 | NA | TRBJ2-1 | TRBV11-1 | TGTGCCAGCAGCTTAAGGATGGCGGGAGAAGTAAATGAGCAGTTCTTC | CASSLRMAGEVNEQFF
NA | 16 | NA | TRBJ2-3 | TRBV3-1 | TGTGCCAGCAGCCTCCGGGACAGCCTCGCGGGAGCTATGCAGTATTTT | CASSLRDSLAGAMQYF
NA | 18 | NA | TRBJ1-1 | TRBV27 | TGTGCCAGCAGGCCACAAACCGGCATTGGCTCTCGGAACACTGAAGCTTTCTTT | CASRPQTGIGSRNTEAFF
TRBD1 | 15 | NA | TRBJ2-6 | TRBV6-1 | TGTGCCAGCAGGAAAACAGGGGTTGGGGCCAACGTCCTGACTTTC | CASRKTGVGANVLTF
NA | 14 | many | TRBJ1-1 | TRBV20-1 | TGCAGTGCTAGGCAACAGGGCCGGAACACTGAAGCTTTCTTT | CSARQQGRNTEAFF
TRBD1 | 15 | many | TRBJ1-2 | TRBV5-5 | TGTGCCAGCAGCTTTACGGGACAGGCCTCCTATGGCTACACCTTC | CASSFTGQASYGYTF
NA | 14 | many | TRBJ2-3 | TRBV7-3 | TGTGCCAGCAGCTTAAACCCGAGCACAGATACGCAGTATTTT | CASSLNPSTDTQYF
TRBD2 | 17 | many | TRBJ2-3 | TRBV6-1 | TGTGCCAGCAGTGAAACTTTGGGTAGCGGGAGTACAGATACGCAGTATTTT | CASSETLGSGSTDTQYF
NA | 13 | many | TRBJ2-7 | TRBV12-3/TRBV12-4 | TGTGCCAGCAGTCCCTATCAGGGGAACGAGCAGTACTTC | CASSPYQGNEQYF
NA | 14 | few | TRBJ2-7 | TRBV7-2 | TGTGCCAGCAGCTTAGCGACGGGGGCCTACGAGCAGTACTTC | CASSLATGAYEQYF
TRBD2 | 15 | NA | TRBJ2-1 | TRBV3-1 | TGTGCCAGCAGGAGACTAGCGGGAGGGGCCGGTGAGCAGTTCTTC | CASRRLAGGAGEQFF
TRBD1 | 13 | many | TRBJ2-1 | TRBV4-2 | TGTGCCAGCAGCGGTCAACAGGGGTATGAGCAGTTCTTC | CASSGQQGYEQFF
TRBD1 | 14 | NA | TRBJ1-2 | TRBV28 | TGTGCCAGCAGTTTACTGACAGGGGGCTTTGGCTACACCTTC | CASSLLTGGFGYTF
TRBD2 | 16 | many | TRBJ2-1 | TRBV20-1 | TGCAGTGCTGAGACTAGCGAGCTGCCAGTGGGCAATGAGCAGTTCTTC | CSAETSELPVGNEQFF
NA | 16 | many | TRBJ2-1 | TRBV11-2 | TGTGCCAGCAGCTTAGAGCGGAATCCTGTGTACAATGAGCAGTTCTTC | CASSLERNPVYNEQFF
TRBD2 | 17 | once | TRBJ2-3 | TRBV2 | TGTGCCAGCAGTACCCCGGGACTAGCGGCCGTCACAGATACGCAGTATTTT | CASSTPGLAAVTDTQYF